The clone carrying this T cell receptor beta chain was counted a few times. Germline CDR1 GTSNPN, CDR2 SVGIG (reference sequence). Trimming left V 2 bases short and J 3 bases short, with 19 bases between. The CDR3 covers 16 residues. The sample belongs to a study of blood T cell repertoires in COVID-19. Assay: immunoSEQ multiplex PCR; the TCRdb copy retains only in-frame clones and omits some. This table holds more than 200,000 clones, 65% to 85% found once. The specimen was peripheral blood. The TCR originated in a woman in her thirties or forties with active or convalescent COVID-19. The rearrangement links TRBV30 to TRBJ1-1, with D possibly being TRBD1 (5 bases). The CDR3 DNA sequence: TGTGCCTGGAGTCCCTTAGGGGCCTCGAGATACACTGAAGCTTTCTTT. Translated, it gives CAWSPLGASRYTEAFF.